One and the same sample provided the 24 T cell receptor beta chains below, sequenced in a study of early T cells in non-severe SARS-CoV-2 infection. TCRdb fed the 5' RACE reads into MiXCR, producing one record per CDR3 protein. Of some 57,000 distinct CDR3 sequences listed, 9.3% are singletons. Material for sequencing was whole blood. The receptors shown here come from an adult who was a healthcare worker with PCR-confirmed SARS-CoV-2 infection or an uninfected control (not recorded which).

V gene TRBV3-2 combines with J gene TRBJ2-7; the table's D call, TRBD1, was not checked against the DNA. TRBV3-2 is described as a pseudogene. The CDR3 has 15 residues. The CDR3 DNA sequence: TGTGCCAGCAGCGCCTTCGCGCGGGGGCCTGGGGAGCAGTACTTC. Its translation is CASSAFARGPGEQYF.

The rearrangement links TRBV27 to TRBJ2-3; D is undetermined. There are 14 residues in the CDR3. V gave up 2 bases and J gave up 2 bases, with 8 bases separating them. Germline V lookup: CDR1 MNHEY, CDR2 SMNVEV (reference sequence). In DNA, the CDR3 is TGTGCCAGCAGTTTAGAAACAGCCACAGATACGCAGTATTTT. This translates into CASSLETATDTQYF.

This clonotype was recorded at least ten times. V is TRBV12-3 or TRBV12-4 and J is TRBJ1-5; TRBD1 aligns across 7 bases. The CDR3 extends over 14 amino acids. V was pared by 2 bases and J by 14 bases, with 12 bases of the junction left unmatched. CDR3 region: CASSLIPPGQPEHF. In DNA form, the CDR3 reads TGTGCCAGCAGTTTAATCCCCCCGGGACAGCCAGAGCATTTT.

Note on this clonotype: At one end, the junction sequence differs from germline, possibly due to a read error. The chain recombines TRBV18 with TRBJ2-4, with D possibly matching TRBD2 (6 bases). Germline lookup yields CDR1 KGHSH and CDR2 LQKENI. This CDR3 is 12 amino acids long. The CDR3 DNA is TGTGCCAGCTCACCGGGCCGGGGGATTCGGTACTTC. It encodes CASSPGRGIRYF. The whole variable domain, remainder taken from reference TRBV18 and TRBJ2-4, is NAGVMQNPRHLVRRRGQEARLRCSPMKGHSHVYWYRQLPEEGLKFMVYLQKENIIDESGMPKERFSAEFPKEGPSILRIQQVVRGDSAAYFCASSPGRGIRYFGAGTRLSVL.

The rearrangement joins TRBV6-1 to TRBJ2-2; 12 bases match TRBD2. Looked up from germline, CDR1 is MNHNS and CDR2 is SASEGT. The CDR3 covers 16 residues. Trimming cost V 2 bases and J 4 bases; bases outside gene matches: 2. CDR3 region: CASSETSGGLTGELFF. CDR3 in DNA: TGTGCCAGCAGTGAAACTAGCGGGGGGCTCACCGGGGAGCTGTTTTTT.

This clonotype was picked up many times. The chain has TRBV5-4 and TRBJ1-1; possibly TRBD1 for D (6 bases). The CDR3 has 12 residues. Germline V gives CDR1 SGHNT, CDR2 YYREEE (reference sequence). V was trimmed by 4 bases and J by 4 bases, leaving 8 bases between them. The CDR3 here is CASSGRGTEAFF. The CDR3 DNA follows: TGTGCCAGCAGCGGCAGGGGCACTGAAGCTTTCTTT.

This clonotype showed up just a few times. The chain carries TRBV29-1 and TRBJ2-3; D uncertain. V was clipped by 7 bases and J by 4 bases, with 18 bases between them. Germline lookup yields CDR1 SQVTM and CDR2 ANQGSEA. The CDR3 totals 14 residues. This chain's CDR3 is CSAQWVGRADTQYF. The CDR3 region has the DNA TGCAGCGCTCAGTGGGTAGGGCGAGCAGATACGCAGTATTTT.

This clonotype appeared a few times. V usage is TRBV12-3 or TRBV12-4 and J usage is TRBJ1-1; D remains ambiguous. The CDR3 covers 13 residues. V was shortened by 3 bases and J by 3 bases, with 8 bases between the two germline ends. CDR3 in amino acids: CASSFSGYTEAFF. Here the CDR3 DNA reads TGTGCCAGCAGTTTTTCCGGCTACACTGAAGCTTTCTTT.

The chain has TRBV7-9 and TRBJ2-1; TRBD2 agrees at 11 bases. J gave up 4 bases and V 10 bases, and 6 bases lay outside the gene matches. Germline CDR1 is SEHNR and CDR2 is FQNEAQ (reference sequence). The CDR3 spans 14 residues. The CDR3 loop is CAMGASGGYNEQFF. DNA for the CDR3: TGTGCCATGGGAGCTAGCGGGGGGTACAATGAGCAGTTCTTC.

The rearrangement uses TRBV19 and TRBJ2-7, with D possibly TRBD1 on 5 matching bases. Per germline, CDR1 LNHDA and CDR2 SQIVND (reference sequence). This CDR3 is built from 14 residues. V gave up 6 bases and J gave up 5 bases, with 17 bases separating them. CDR3 in amino acids: CASRRTHFAHEQYF. CDR3 DNA sequence: TGTGCCAGTAGAAGGACACATTTTGCCCACGAGCAGTACTTC.

The V call is TRBV20-1, the J call TRBJ2-5, with 13 bases aligning to TRBD2. V shed 5 bases and J 1 base; nucleotides not matched to a gene: 4. From germline, CDR1 is DFQATT and CDR2 SNEGSKA (reference sequence). There are 15 residues in the CDR3. The CDR3 coding sequence is TGCAGTGCTCCGACTAGCGGGGGGATCCAAGAGACCCAGTACTTC. Protein product: CSAPTSGGIQETQYF.

This clonotype was seen at least ten times. The J gene is TRBJ1-1, the V gene TRBV7-9, with D maybe TRBD1 (5 bases). V was trimmed by 4 bases and J by 10 bases, leaving 10 bases between them. This CDR3 is built from 11 residues. Germline V gene data show CDR1 as SEHNR and CDR2 as FQNEAQ (reference sequence). The CDR3 nucleotides read TGTGCCAGCAGCTCGGGGCCTGGAGCTTTCTTT. Translated: CASSSGPGAFF.

This clonotype has more than one count but fewer than ten. The gene calls are TRBV7-2 and TRBJ2-3, with 10 nucleotides matching TRBD1. CDR1 SGHTA and CDR2 FQGNSA come from the germline V gene. The CDR3 runs to 17 residues. V lost 5 bases to trimming and J lost 1 base; unmatched junction nucleotides: 9. The CDR3 DNA is TGTGCCAGCAGCCCATTCCGGGGGACAGGGGGCACAGATACGCAGTATTTT. This translates into CASSPFRGTGGTDTQYF.

Ten or more counts support this clonotype. V usage is TRBV12-3 or TRBV12-4 and J usage is TRBJ1-2; D gene ambiguous. The CDR3 covers 11 residues. V shed 1 base and J shed 5 bases, with 2 bases lying between them. The CDR3 loop reads CASSLGYGYTF. The CDR3 DNA reads TGTGCCAGCAGTTTAGGGTATGGCTACACCTTC.

The rearrangement joins TRBV20-1 to TRBJ2-7, with 10 bases aligning to TRBD1. This CDR3 region has 13 residues. Germline assignment: CDR1 DFQATT and CDR2 SNEGSKA (reference sequence). After removal of 3 bases from V and 3 bases from J, the junction contained 2 bases not matched to a gene. CDR3 region: CSARGQGNYEQYF. As DNA, the CDR3 is TGCAGTGCTAGGGGACAGGGGAACTACGAGCAGTACTTC.

The chain employs TRBV19 and TRBJ2-3; TRBD2 might be the D (6 bases). The length of the CDR3 is 16 residues. V shed 5 bases and J shed 0 bases, with 15 bases lying between them. From germline, CDR1 is LNHDA and CDR2 SQIVND (reference sequence). CDR3 sequence reads: CASSSAGRWSTDTQYF. The CDR3 DNA sequence: TGTGCCAGTAGTTCCGCGGGAAGGTGGAGCACAGATACGCAGTATTTT.

This clonotype appeared once. V gene TRBV7-2 combines with J gene TRBJ2-7; perhaps TRBD1 as D (6 bases). The length of the CDR3 is 14 residues. Trimming left V 1 base short and J 2 bases short, with 9 bases between. CDR1 is SGHTA and CDR2 is FQGNSA in the germline V gene. The CDR3 coding sequence is TGTGCCAGCAGCTTAGACTGGGGGCCCTACGAGCAGTACTTC. This translates into CASSLDWGPYEQYF.

In its sample, this clonotype was seen a few times. V is TRBV15 and J is TRBJ2-5, with D uncertain. V gave up 4 bases and J gave up 5 bases, with 8 bases separating them. In germline, CDR1 is LNHNV, CDR2 YYDKDF (reference sequence). The length of the CDR3 is 12 residues. CDR3 sequence reads: CATSNTGETQYF. The CDR3 DNA reads as TGTGCCACCAGCAACACTGGGGAGACCCAGTACTTC. The full variable domain, in which reference TRBV15 and TRBJ2-5 provide the parts outside the CDR3, is DAMVIQNPRYQVTQFGKPVTLSCSQTLNHNVMYWYQQKSSQAPKLLFHYYDKDFNNEADTPDNFQSRRPNTSFCFLDIRSPGLGDTAMYLCATSNTGETQYFGPGTRLLVL.

This clonotype was picked up many times. The chain links TRBV25-1 to TRBJ2-2, with D possibly matching TRBD1 (5 bases). Germline-derived CDR1 and CDR2 are MGHDK and SYGVNS. This CDR3 has 15 amino acids. V was cut by 3 bases and J by 3 bases, with 11 bases left in between. The CDR3, as DNA: TGTGCCAGCAGTGATCCCCAGGGCTACACCGGGGAGCTGTTTTTT. Translating it yields CASSDPQGYTGELFF.

This clonotype was seen a few times. The rearrangement joins TRBV3-1 to TRBJ2-4; D is unclear. Looked up from germline, CDR1 is LGHDT and CDR2 is YNNKEL (reference sequence). Trimming left V 1 base short and J 0 bases short, with 7 bases between. This CDR3 is 15 amino acids long. The CDR3 is CASSQAGVAKNIQYF. The DNA for the CDR3 is TGTGCCAGCAGCCAAGCAGGAGTAGCCAAAAACATTCAGTACTTC.

V and J are TRBV5-1 and TRBJ2-1, with 7 bases that match TRBD2. Trimming cost V 3 bases and J 4 bases; bases outside gene matches: 7. Per the germline V gene, CDR1 is SGHRS and CDR2 is YFSETQ. The CDR3 is made up of 15 amino acids. The CDR3 region is CASSSDGGGYNEQFF. The DNA of the CDR3 is TGCGCCAGCAGCTCGGACGGCGGGGGTTACAATGAGCAGTTCTTC.

The chain carries TRBV10-3 and TRBJ1-6; D call uncertain. Trimming stripped 4 bases from V and 8 bases from J, with 12 bases between. Germline CDR1 is ENHRY and CDR2 is SYGVKD. The CDR3 length is 14 residues. The CDR3 DNA is TGTGCCATCAGTGGAACGGGAAAAGATTCACCCCTCCACTTT. Amino acids: CAISGTGKDSPLHF.

This clonotype was picked up many times. The chain recombines TRBV20-1 with TRBJ2-5; 10 bases align to TRBD2. CDR3 length equals 17 residues. Germline V lookup: CDR1 DFQATT, CDR2 SNEGSKA (reference sequence). The trim removed 0 bases at V and 7 bases at J, leaving 14 bases unmatched. The CDR3 DNA sequence: TGCAGTGCTAGAGATTATCTGAGCGGGGGGGTCCTTGGGACCCAGTACTTC. Amino acids: CSARDYLSGGVLGTQYF.

At least ten counts were recorded for this clonotype. The chain is built from TRBV7-9 and TRBJ2-2; the match to TRBD1 covers 9 bases. CDR1 SEHNR and CDR2 FQNEAQ come from the germline V gene (reference sequence). V gave up 5 bases and J gave up 4 bases; unmatched junction bases: 8. The CDR3 is 16 amino acids. This CDR3 reads CASSPWTGAVTGELFF. DNA of the CDR3: TGTGCCAGCAGCCCGTGGACAGGGGCGGTCACCGGGGAGCTGTTTTTT.